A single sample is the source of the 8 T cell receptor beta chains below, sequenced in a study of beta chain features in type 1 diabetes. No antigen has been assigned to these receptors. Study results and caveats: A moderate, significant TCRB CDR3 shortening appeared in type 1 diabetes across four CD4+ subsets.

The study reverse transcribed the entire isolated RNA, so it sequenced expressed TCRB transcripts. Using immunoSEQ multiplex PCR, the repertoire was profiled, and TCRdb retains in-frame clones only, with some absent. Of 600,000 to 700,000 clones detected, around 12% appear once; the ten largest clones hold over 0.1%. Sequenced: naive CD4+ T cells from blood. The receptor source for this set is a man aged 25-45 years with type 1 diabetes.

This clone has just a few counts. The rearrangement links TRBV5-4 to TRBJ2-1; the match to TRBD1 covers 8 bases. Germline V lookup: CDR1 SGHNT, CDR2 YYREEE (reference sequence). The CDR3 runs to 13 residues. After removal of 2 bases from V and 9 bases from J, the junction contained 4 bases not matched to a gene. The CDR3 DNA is TGTGCCAGCAGCTTCGACACAGGGGGTGAGCAGTTCTTC. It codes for CASSFDTGGEQFF.

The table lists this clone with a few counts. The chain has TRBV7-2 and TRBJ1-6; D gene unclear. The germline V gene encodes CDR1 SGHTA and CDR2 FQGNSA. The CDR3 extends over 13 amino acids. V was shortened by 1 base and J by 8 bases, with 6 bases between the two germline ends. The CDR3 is CASSLDSDSPLHF. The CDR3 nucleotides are TGTGCCAGCAGCTTAGATTCCGATTCACCCCTCCACTTT.

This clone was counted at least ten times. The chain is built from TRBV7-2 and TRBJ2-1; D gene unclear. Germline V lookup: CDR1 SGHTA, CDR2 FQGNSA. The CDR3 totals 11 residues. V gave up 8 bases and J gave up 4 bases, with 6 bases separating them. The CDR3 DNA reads TGTGCCAGCGGCCTATACAATGAGCAGTTCTTC. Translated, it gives CASGLYNEQFF.

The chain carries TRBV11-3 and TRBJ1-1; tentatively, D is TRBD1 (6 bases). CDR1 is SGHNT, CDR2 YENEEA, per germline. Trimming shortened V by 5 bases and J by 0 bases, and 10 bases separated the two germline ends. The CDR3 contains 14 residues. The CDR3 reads CASSHGQLNTEAFF. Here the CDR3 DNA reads TGTGCCAGCAGCCATGGACAGCTGAACACTGAAGCTTTCTTT.

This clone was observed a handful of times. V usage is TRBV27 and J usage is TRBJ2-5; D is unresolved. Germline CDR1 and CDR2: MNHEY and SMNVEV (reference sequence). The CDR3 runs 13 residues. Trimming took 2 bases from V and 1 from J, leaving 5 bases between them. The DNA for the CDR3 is TGTGCCAGCAGTTTAATCGGCCAAGAGACCCAGTACTTC. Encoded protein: CASSLIGQETQYF.

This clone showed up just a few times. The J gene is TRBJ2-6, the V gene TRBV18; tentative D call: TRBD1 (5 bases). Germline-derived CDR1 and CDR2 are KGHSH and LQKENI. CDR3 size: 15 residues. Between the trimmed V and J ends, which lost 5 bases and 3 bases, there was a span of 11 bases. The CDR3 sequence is CASSTRVFGANVLTF. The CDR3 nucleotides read TGTGCCAGCTCAACCAGGGTCTTTGGGGCCAACGTCCTGACTTTC.

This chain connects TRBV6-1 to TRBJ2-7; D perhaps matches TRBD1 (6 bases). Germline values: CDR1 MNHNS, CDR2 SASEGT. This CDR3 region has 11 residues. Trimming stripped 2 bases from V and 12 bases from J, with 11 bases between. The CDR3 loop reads CASSESWGRYF. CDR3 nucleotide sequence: TGTGCCAGCAGTGAAAGCTGGGGGCGGTACTTC.

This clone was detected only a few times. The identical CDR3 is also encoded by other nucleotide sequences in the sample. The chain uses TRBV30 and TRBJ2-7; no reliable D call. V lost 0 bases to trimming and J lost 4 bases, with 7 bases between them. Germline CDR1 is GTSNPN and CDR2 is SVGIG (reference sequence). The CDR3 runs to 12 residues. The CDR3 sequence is CAWSVTTYEQYF. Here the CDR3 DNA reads TGTGCCTGGAGTGTGACAACTTACGAGCAGTACTTC.